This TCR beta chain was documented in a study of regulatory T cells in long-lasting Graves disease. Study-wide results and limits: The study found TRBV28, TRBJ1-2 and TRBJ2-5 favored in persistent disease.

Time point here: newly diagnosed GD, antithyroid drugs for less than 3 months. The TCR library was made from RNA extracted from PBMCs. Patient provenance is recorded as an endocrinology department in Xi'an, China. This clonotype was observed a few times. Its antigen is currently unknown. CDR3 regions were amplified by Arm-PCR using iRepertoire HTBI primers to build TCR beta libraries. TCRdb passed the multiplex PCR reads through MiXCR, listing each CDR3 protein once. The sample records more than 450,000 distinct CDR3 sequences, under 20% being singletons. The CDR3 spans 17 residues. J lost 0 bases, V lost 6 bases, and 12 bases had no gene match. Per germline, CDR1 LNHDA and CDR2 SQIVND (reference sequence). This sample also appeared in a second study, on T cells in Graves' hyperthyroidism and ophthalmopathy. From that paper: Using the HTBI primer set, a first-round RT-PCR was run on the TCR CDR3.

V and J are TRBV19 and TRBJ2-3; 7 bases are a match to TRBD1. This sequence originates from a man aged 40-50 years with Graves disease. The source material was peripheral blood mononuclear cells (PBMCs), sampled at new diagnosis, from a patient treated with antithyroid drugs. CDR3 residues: CASSPPGTALSTDTQYF. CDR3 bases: TGTGCCAGTAGCCCCCCCGGGACAGCATTGAGCACAGATACGCAGTATTTT. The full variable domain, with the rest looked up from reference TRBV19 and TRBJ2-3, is DGGITQSPKYLFRKEGQNVTLSCEQNLNHDAMYWYRQDPGQGLRLIYYSQIVNDFQKGDIAEGYSVSREKKESFPLTVTSAQKNPTAFYLCASSPPGTALSTDTQYFGPGTRLTVL.